This T cell receptor beta chain was profiled in a study of cytomegalovirus exposure and HLA in healthy donors. Study-level information: Earlier, 100 million to 120 million unique TCR beta sequences were recovered from 170 million or so T cells by an analysis.

Study conclusions and caveats: On later analysis, the bulk of CMV-associated TCR beta chains appeared to be HLA-restricted.

The PCR used 60 Vbeta and 13 Jbeta primers. TCRdb's copy holds only in-frame clones and misses some; the assay was immunoSEQ multiplex PCR. The sample holds about 110,000 clones, over 60% seen once. J was trimmed by 2 bases and V by 8 bases; bases with no gene match: 5. Looked up from germline, CDR1 is LNHNV and CDR2 is YYDKDF (reference sequence). The CDR3 runs to 14 residues. About this clone: Its antigen is undetermined.

The chain links TRBV15 to TRBJ2-7, with 11 bases fitting TRBD2. The TCR originated in a man aged 25-45 years in good health and CMV-seropositive. Source material: PBMCs. CDR3 in DNA: TGTGCCACCGAACTAGCGGGGGAGACCTACGAGCAGTACTTC. Protein sequence: CATELAGETYEQYF.